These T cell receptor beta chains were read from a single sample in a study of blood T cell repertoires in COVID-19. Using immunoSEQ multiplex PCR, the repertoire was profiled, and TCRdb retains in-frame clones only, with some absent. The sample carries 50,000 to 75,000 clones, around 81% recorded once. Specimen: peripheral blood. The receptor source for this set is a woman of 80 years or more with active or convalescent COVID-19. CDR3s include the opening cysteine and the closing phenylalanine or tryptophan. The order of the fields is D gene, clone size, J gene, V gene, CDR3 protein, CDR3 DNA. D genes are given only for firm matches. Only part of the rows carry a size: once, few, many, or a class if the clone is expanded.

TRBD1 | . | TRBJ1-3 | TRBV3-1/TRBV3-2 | CASSRDRGPGNTIYF | TGTGCCAGCAGCCGGGACAGGGGGCCTGGAAACACCATATATTTT
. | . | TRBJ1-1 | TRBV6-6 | CASSYLSGNTEAFF | TGTGCCAGCAGTTACCTGTCGGGGAACACTGAAGCTTTCTTT
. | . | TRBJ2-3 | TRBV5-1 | CASSDSTDTQYF | TGCGCCAGCAGCGACTCCACAGATACGCAGTATTTT
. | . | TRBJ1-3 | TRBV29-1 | CSIYQGGGNTIYF | TGCAGCATTTATCAGGGAGGTGGAAACACCATATATTTT
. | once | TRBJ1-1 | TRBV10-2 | CASSERGGNTEAFF | TGCGCCAGCAGTGAGAGGGGGGGGAACACTGAAGCTTTCTTT
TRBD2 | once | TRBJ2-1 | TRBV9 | CASSVGSRGGANEQFF | TGTGCCAGCAGCGTAGGTTCACGCGGGGGGGCAAATGAGCAGTTCTTC
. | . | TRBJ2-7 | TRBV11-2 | CASSSPQGNPYEQYF | TGTGCCAGCAGCTCCCCTCAGGGGAATCCCTACGAGCAGTACTTC
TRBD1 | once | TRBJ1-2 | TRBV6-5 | CASTEGQGNYGYTF | TGTGCCAGCACAGAGGGACAGGGAAACTATGGCTACACCTTC
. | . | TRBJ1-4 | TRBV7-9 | CASSIRDNNEKLFF | TGTGCCAGCAGCATCCGGGACAATAATGAAAAACTGTTTTTT
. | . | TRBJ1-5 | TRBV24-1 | CATSEEHSNQPQHF | TGTGCCACCAGTGAAGAACATAGCAATCAGCCCCAGCATTTT
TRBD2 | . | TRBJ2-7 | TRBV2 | CASGTSGGLAYEQYF | TGTGCCAGCGGGACTAGCGGGGGGTTAGCCTACGAGCAGTACTTC
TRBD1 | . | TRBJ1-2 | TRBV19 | CASSTGTAGYTF | TGTGCCAGTAGTACCGGGACAGCGGGCTACACCTTC
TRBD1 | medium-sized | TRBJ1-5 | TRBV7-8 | CASSRDRGLRQPQHF | TGTGCCAGCAGTCGGGACAGGGGTCTAAGGCAGCCCCAGCATTTT
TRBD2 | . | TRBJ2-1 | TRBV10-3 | CAIMAGEYNEQFF | TGTGCCATCATGGCGGGGGAATACAATGAGCAGTTCTTC
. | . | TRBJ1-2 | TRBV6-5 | CASSYTGIYGYTF | TGTGCCAGCAGTTATACGGGGATCTATGGCTACACCTTC
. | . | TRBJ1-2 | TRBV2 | CASTLTPPYGYTF | TGTGCCAGCACCCTGACACCCCCCTATGGCTACACCTTC
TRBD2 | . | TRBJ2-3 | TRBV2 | CASSSPRTSGVADTQYF | TGTGCCAGCAGTTCACCGCGGACTAGCGGGGTAGCAGATACGCAGTATTTT
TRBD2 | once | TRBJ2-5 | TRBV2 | CASSGFQTSGGETQYF | TGTGCCAGCAGTGGATTCCAAACTAGCGGGGGGGAGACCCAGTACTTC
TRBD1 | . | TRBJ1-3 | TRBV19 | CASSTPGQGTGNTIYF | TGTGCCAGTAGTACCCCGGGACAGGGGACTGGAAACACCATATATTTT
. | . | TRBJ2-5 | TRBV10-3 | CAIRKDSQETQYF | TGTGCCATCAGGAAGGACAGTCAAGAGACCCAGTACTTC
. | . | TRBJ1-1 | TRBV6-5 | CASRVQGGGEAFF | TGTGCCAGCAGGGTTCAGGGAGGAGGTGAAGCTTTCTTT
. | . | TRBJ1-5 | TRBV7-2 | CASSLDSGNQPQHF | TGTGCCAGCAGCTTAGATTCCGGGAATCAGCCCCAGCATTTT
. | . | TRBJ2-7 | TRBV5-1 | CASSLVAGAVNEQYF | TGCGCCAGCAGCTTGGTGGCGGGGGCTGTGAACGAGCAGTACTTC
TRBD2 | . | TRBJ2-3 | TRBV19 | CASSSPSGGVGDTQYF | TGTGCCAGTAGTAGTCCTAGCGGGGGTGTCGGAGATACGCAGTATTTT
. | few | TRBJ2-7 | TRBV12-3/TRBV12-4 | CASSGRVYEQYF | TGTGCCAGCAGTGGCCGGGTCTACGAGCAGTACTTC
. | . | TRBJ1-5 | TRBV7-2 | CASSRQRNQPQHF | TGTGCCAGCAGCCGCCAGAGGAATCAGCCCCAGCATTTT
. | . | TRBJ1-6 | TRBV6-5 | CASRSPGSPLHF | TGTGCCAGCAGGAGCCCCGGGTCGCCCCTCCACTTT
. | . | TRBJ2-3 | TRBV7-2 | CASSSNQGLADTQYF | TGTGCCAGCAGCTCCAACCAGGGTCTAGCAGATACGCAGTATTTT
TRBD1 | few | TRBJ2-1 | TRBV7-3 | CASSQGTDPYNEQFF | TGTGCCAGCAGCCAAGGGACAGACCCCTACAATGAGCAGTTCTTC
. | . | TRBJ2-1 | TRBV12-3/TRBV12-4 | CASSFSLNEQFF | TGTGCCAGCAGTTTTAGCCTCAATGAGCAGTTCTTC
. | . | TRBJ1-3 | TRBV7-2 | CASSLGGQFAGNTIYF | TGTGCCAGCAGCTTAGGAGGGCAGTTTGCTGGAAACACCATATATTTT
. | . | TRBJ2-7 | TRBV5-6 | CASSLGVVPSYEQYF | TGTGCCAGCAGCTTGGGAGTGGTCCCCTCCTACGAGCAGTACTTC
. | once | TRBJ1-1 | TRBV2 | CASSEMGLTEAFF | TGTGCCAGCAGTGAAATGGGGCTCACTGAAGCTTTCTTT
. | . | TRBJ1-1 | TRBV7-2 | CASSSNMDTEAFF | TGTGCCAGCAGCTCCAACATGGACACTGAAGCTTTCTTT
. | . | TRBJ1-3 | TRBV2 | CASSGLVDTIYF | TGTGCCAGCAGTGGATTGGTAGACACCATATATTTT
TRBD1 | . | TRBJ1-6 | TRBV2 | CASMGQNSYSPLHF | TGTGCCAGCATGGGACAGAACTCCTATTCACCCCTCCACTTT
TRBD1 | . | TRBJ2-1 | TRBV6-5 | CASSYFDRDNEQFF | TGTGCCAGCAGTTACTTTGACAGGGACAATGAGCAGTTCTTC
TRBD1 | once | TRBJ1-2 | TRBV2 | CASRPPGQGAYGYTF | TGTGCCAGCAGACCCCCGGGACAGGGTGCGTATGGCTACACCTTC
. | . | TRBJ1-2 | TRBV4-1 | CASSQSGVLNYGYTF | TGCGCCAGCAGCCAGTCAGGGGTCCTTAACTATGGCTACACCTTC
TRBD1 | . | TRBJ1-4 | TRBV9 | CASSGGQGRNEKLFF | TGTGCCAGCAGCGGAGGACAGGGACGGAATGAAAAACTGTTTTTT
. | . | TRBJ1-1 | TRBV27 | CASSSGNTEAFF | TGTGCCAGCAGTTCGGGGAACACTGAAGCTTTCTTT
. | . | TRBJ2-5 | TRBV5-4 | CASSLVWGEEETQYF | TGTGCCAGCAGCCTAGTCTGGGGAGAAGAAGAGACCCAGTACTTC